The entry below gives a single T cell receptor beta chain sequence along with its context. The data belong to a study of technical replicates of blood from a handful of donors. The CDR3 spans 13 residues. The J segment lost 4 bases and the V segment lost 8 bases, leaving 7 bases of the junction unmatched. The germline CDR1 and CDR2 sequences are LNHDA and SQIVND (reference sequence). Assay used: immunoSEQ multiplex PCR; TCRdb lists only in-frame clones, some missing. The sample contains 79,000 or so clones, just under 95% of which appear only once. The clonotype originates from a human donor in good health. This rearrangement joins TRBV19 to TRBJ2-7, with 8 bases matching TRBD2. Source material: T cells isolated from PBMCs. This chain's CDR3 is CASPRLARYEQYF. The CDR3 region has the DNA TGTGCCAGTCCCCGACTAGCGAGGTACGAGCAGTACTTC. The full variable domain, completed using reference TRBV19 and TRBJ2-7, is DGGITQSPKYLFRKEGQNVTLSCEQNLNHDAMYWYRQDPGQGLRLIYYSQIVNDFQKGDIAEGYSVSREKKESFPLTVTSAQKNPTAFYLCASPRLARYEQYFGPGTRLTVT.